The 2 T cell receptor beta chains below all came from one sample that was sequenced in a study of CD8 T cells in ankylosing spondylitis. Broader study findings: Seemingly distinctive of ankylosing spondylitis blood was a TCR beta motif formed by eight highly homologous variants.

A single record per CDR3 protein comes from TCRdb applying MiXCR to the 5' RACE reads. The table has approximately 400,000 distinct CDR3 sequences, 17% seen once; the top ten hold approximately 1%. What these receptors recognize is not known. Sequenced sample: blood, either unsorted or a sorted T cell fraction (not recorded which). The receptors shown here come from a male donor with ankylosing spondylitis.

This clonotype was detected ten times or more. The J gene is TRBJ1-1, the V gene TRBV6-2 or TRBV6-3, with a tentative D call TRBD1 (5 bases). Germline V lookup: CDR1 MNHEY, CDR2 SVGEGT. V shed 5 bases and J shed 4 bases, with 17 bases lying between them. CDR3 length: 15 residues. The CDR3 protein is CASSPRTEGLTEAFF. The DNA of the CDR3 is TGTGCCAGCAGTCCACGGACGGAGGGACTCACTGAAGCTTTCTTT.

This clonotype was found a few times. V gene TRBV5-1 combines with J gene TRBJ2-2; 10 bases map to TRBD1. The trim removed 0 bases at V and 5 bases at J, leaving 7 bases unmatched. The CDR3 contains 17 residues. Germline loops: CDR1 SGHRS, CDR2 YFSETQ. The CDR3 loop reads CASSLALDRGLTGELFF. The DNA for the CDR3 is TGCGCCAGCAGCTTGGCCCTTGACAGGGGGCTTACCGGGGAGCTGTTTTTT.